This record concerns one T cell receptor beta chain sequence. What this receptor recognizes is not known. One base away there is no much larger clone; base qualities are not given. The germline V gene (reference sequence) gives CDR1 as SGHKS and CDR2 as YYEKEE. The CDR3 starts with the cysteine, ends with the phenylalanine, and has 14 residues. The kept DNA is CDR3 alone, 42 bases in frame from the first base. The germline V and J ends show losses of 4 bases and 5 bases respectively, and no gene match explains 5 bases of the junction. The entry originates in a study of blood T cell repertoires in COVID-19 (dated by TCRdb to about 2020). For the wider study: Collaborator samples came from the United States, Italy and Spain and covered acute and convalescent phases of COVID-19. Nearly every sample came with metadata listing a de-identified subject ID, COVID-19 status, age in years and sex. Samples were obtained from the ongoing ImmuneRACE study (first 160 participants) and from about 1,300 subjects provided by 6 global collaborators. Subjects who had been exposed to COVID-19, were actively infected with it, or had recovered from it provided the deeply sampled blood TCRbeta repertoires that made up the dataset. Where available, HLA class I and class II types were taken from metadata supplied by the sample provider and were not determined by assay-based typing. The material from the prospective study consisted of cDNA or gDNA derived from T cells, B-cell-depleted T cells, or PBMCs. A freely available public database, intended as a resource for researchers studying the immune response to SARS-CoV-2, is where the repertoires were released. General findings and caveats noted by the study authors: Clinical and demographic metadata were provided uncurated, with the amount varying by source and participant.

TCRbeta CDR3 regions were amplified from genomic DNA by means of the immunoSEQ Assay, a bias-controlled multiplex PCR. The authors' pipeline ran thus. Within the assay, amplification of reference gene primers was used to estimate how many nucleated cells each sample contained. Sequence reads were collapsed and filtered to measure the absolute abundance of every unique TCRbeta CDR3 rearrangement. For each sample, productive Simpson clonality was calculated by taking the square root of Simpson's diversity index across productive rearrangements. The table comes from immuneACCESS by way of TCRdb, which keeps in-frame sequences with V and J called. Part of the clones is missing from these tables; in studies checked, under half for an unresolved V gene and the rest for unknown reasons. Clonal size and the V and J genes are those of that table, whereas D and trimming came from the DNA. The sample table contains around 300,000 clones; only one count was recorded for nearly 90% of them. Approximately 2% of the sample is in the top ten clones.

Participants in the prospective study were enrolled through a virtual design, were aged about 18 to 100 years, and lived in about 25 United States geographic areas. Cohort assignment in the prospective study relied on participant-reported clinical history from a screening survey and a study questionnaire. Recovered participants in ImmuneRACE Cohort 3 were defined by two consecutive negative NP/OP PCR tests, clearance by a healthcare professional, or resolution of symptoms. Each participant in the prospective study had whole blood, serum and a nasopharyngeal or oropharyngeal swab collected by mobile phlebotomists. Prospective study participants could optionally give additional blood draws and questionnaires over a roughly 2-month period. Before DNA extraction, blood samples from the prospective study were shipped at room temperature or frozen.

The TCR was taken from a woman aged 55-70 years who had recovered from COVID-19. The chain employs TRBV5-5 and TRBJ2-7, with 11 bases matching TRBD2. The specimen was PBMCs or T cells enriched from blood (not recorded which). DNA sequence: TGTGCCAGCAGCCCTAGCGGGAGGCTCAACGAGCAGTACTTC. Its translation reads: CASSPSGRLNEQYF.